This entry is about one TCR beta chain. This clonotype has just a few counts. Its specific antigen is unknown. It has no much larger one-base neighbor in the sample; base qualities were not kept. The sample belongs to a study of identical twins (dated by TCRdb to the mid-2010s). Background for the entire study: TCR alpha and beta repertoires from monozygotic twins, unrelated adults of various ages and cord blood were deep-sequenced to test whether fetal clonotypes persist. To rule out contamination, replicate twin experiments were performed at different times with different library preparation protocols. General findings and caveats noted by the study authors: Compared with coincidental sharing between unrelated individuals, out-of-frame TCR alpha sequences shared between twins showed an excess of sequences with low generation probability. In monozygotic twins, out-of-frame TCR alpha sharing was systematically underestimated by recombination models, although the models agreed with sharing between unrelated individuals. Zero-insertion analyses could be partly confounded by invariant T cells such as MAIT and iNKT, though diverse VJ usage argued against such confounding for most clonotypes. Fewer insertions were carried by abundant cord blood beta clonotypes; a weaker similar trend was observed in young adult naive repertoires, while no such trend was observed in memory repertoires. In beta out-of-frame sequences, excess twin sharing was weaker, because having fewer shared sequences lowered the signal-to-noise ratio. Because the same donors could not be followed over many years, conclusions were based on cross-sectional statistical analysis.

The receptor library was made with 5' RACE. The reads were generated on an Illumina HiSeq 2000. A universal primer binding site was added through template switching, and the final cDNA carried a unique molecular identifier so that TCR cDNA molecules could be counted accurately. First-strand cDNA for TCR alpha and beta chains was synthesized from specific primers in the conserved constant-segment region. To control for contamination, every cDNA library carried two barcodes: a SMART-Mk sample barcode plus Illumina barcodes. TruSeq adapter sequences, together with Illumina sample barcodes, were added in two successive PCR steps. Sequencing of the TCR alpha and beta cDNA libraries was done on the Illumina HiSeq platform using custom primers. Per the original workflow: Unique molecular identifiers were extracted from raw reads with MiGEC, and CDR3 positions were determined with MiXCR. For each individual, recombination models were inferred using an EM algorithm with the repgenHMM and IGoR tools. The tcR package in R was used for shared clonotype analysis, with sharing normalized by the product of cloneset sizes. To study raw recombination without the effects of thymic and clonal selection, out-of-frame nonproductive sequences were analyzed. In-frame beta chains were kept once TCRdb had trimmed the public reads at Q25 with fastp and called clones with MiXCR. Rows are unified per CDR3 protein, each entry keeping the most common DNA and genes. TCRdb assigned the V and J calls; the authors' analysis was not used. A total of around 670,000 distinct CDR3 sequences appear in this sample, around 6% of them only once. The ten largest clones represent approximately 1.6% of the sample.

Measured from the cysteine to the phenylalanine, the CDR3 is 12 residues long. The DNA shown is the 36-base CDR3, in frame from base 1. V is clipped by 5 bases and J by 5 bases, and the sequence between their germline boundaries is 4 bases long. Every donor in the study was a healthy Caucasian. Three unrelated non-twin adults were additionally sequenced: a male aged 18 to 29, a male aged 50 to 60 and a female aged 50 to 60. Using Miltenyi CD45RO+ enrichment and human naive T-cell isolation kits, memory (CD45RO+) and naive T cells were isolated from PBMC. The sequence was obtained from a man aged 18 to 30 in good health. Recombination joined TRBV12-3 or TRBV12-4 with TRBJ1-6, with the D gene call left open. The sequencing input was naive T cells sorted from blood. The cell subset or site label, as the study defines it: cells isolated with a human naive T-cell isolation kit. In nucleotide form, the sequence is TGTGCCAGCAGTCCCCATAATTCACCCCTCCACTTT. Translated, it reads CASSPHNSPLHF.